The T cell receptor beta chain described here comes from a study of T-cell reconstitution after alpha-beta-depleted transplantation in children. Germline lookup yields CDR1 SGHTA and CDR2 FQGNSA. Between the trimmed V and J ends, which lost 0 bases and 0 bases, there was a span of 9 bases. This CDR3 is built from 15 residues. The TCRbeta library incorporated unique molecular identifiers. TCRdb independently ran MiXCR on the PCR reads; one entry per CDR3 protein. The sample holds 80,000 to 95,000 distinct CDR3 sequences, approximately 8.4% seen once. Ten or more counts support this clonotype. This clonotype was sampled from a human donor who donated a stem cell graft to a child with congenital amegakaryocytic thrombocytopenia. The sample in question was PBMCs from the stem cell graft donor, obtained from the stem cell graft. The genes are TRBV7-2 and TRBJ2-7, with D perhaps TRBD1 or TRBD2 (6 bases each). This chain's CDR3 is CASSLAGGNSYEQYF. In DNA form, the CDR3 reads TGTGCCAGCAGCTTAGCGGGGGGCAACTCCTACGAGCAGTACTTC.